This entry lists 23 T cell receptor beta chains sequenced from one sample in a study of CD8 T cells in Susac syndrome. Reverse transcription of 0.5 to 1 ug RNA was performed with random hexamers. TCRdb redid the calling of the immunoSEQ multiplex PCR reads with MiXCR, one entry per CDR3 protein. The data contain approximately 190,000 distinct CDR3 sequences, about 95% of them seen just once; the ten biggest clones take up approximately 0.097%. The material sequenced was CD4+ T cells from PBMCs. The receptors shown here come from a human donor with multiple sclerosis.

The J gene is TRBJ2-1, the V gene TRBV18; D call uncertain. V was clipped by 0 bases and J by 6 bases, with 6 bases between them. This CDR3 is 13 amino acids long. Germline V CDR1 and CDR2: KGHSH, LQKENI. CDR3 DNA: TGTGCCAGCTCACCACCGAAACCCAATGAGCAGTTCTTC. It yields the protein CASSPPKPNEQFF.

The V and J genes are TRBV12-3 or TRBV12-4 and TRBJ1-2, with D tentatively TRBD1 (6 bases). V was trimmed by 8 bases and J by 8 bases, leaving 18 bases between them. The CDR3 contains 13 residues. The CDR3 loop is CASRLRNREGYTF. The CDR3 DNA follows: TGTGCCAGCCGATTGAGGAACAGGGAGGGCTACACCTTC.

The chain couples TRBV29-1 to TRBJ2-1, with 10 bases aligning to TRBD2. In germline, CDR1 is SQVTM, CDR2 ANQGSEA. The J segment lost 5 bases and the V segment lost 3 bases, leaving 4 bases of the junction unmatched. CDR3 length equals 14 residues. Here the CDR3 DNA reads TGCAGCGTTGATCCCAGCGGGAGGGACAATGAGCAGTTCTTC. Translating it yields CSVDPSGRDNEQFF.

This sequence joins TRBV6-1 and TRBJ2-5; TRBD2 matches at 9 bases. From germline, CDR1 is MNHNS and CDR2 SASEGT. CDR3 length: 13 residues. V dropped 6 bases and J dropped 5; count of bases not matched to a gene: 4. The CDR3 coding sequence is TGTGCCAGCAGAAGGACTAGCGACGAGACCCAGTACTTC. Its protein product is CASRRTSDETQYF.

This clonotype turned up a few times. This chain joins TRBV12-3 or TRBV12-4 and TRBJ1-4, with no clear D. The CDR3 consists of 14 residues. V was trimmed by 1 base and J by 0 bases, leaving 3 bases between them. CDR3 DNA sequence: TGTGCCAGCAGTTTAGTTGCAACTAATGAAAAACTGTTTTTT. Translation gives CASSLVATNEKLFF.

The rearrangement joins TRBV27 to TRBJ2-7; tentative D call: TRBD1 (5 bases). The CDR3 totals 14 residues. The germline V gene encodes CDR1 MNHEY and CDR2 SMNVEV (reference sequence). Deletions cut 8 bases from V and 0 bases from J, with 14 bases between. The CDR3 protein is CASRRRQNSYEQYF. CDR3 coding DNA: TGTGCCAGCCGGCGACGACAGAACTCCTACGAGCAGTACTTC.

J is TRBJ1-4 and V is TRBV30; 8 bases fit TRBD1. Per the germline V gene, CDR1 is GTSNPN and CDR2 is SVGIG (reference sequence). The junction had 3 bases not matched to a gene; V was cut back by 5 bases and J by 4 bases. This CDR3 spans 13 amino acids. The CDR3 spells CAWGTGFNEKLFF. The CDR3 region has the DNA TGTGCCTGGGGGACAGGTTTTAATGAAAAACTGTTTTTT.

The chain joins TRBV30 to TRBJ2-3; 8 bases line up with TRBD2. Germline V gene sequence: CDR1 GTSNPN, CDR2 SVGIG (reference sequence). Trimming cost V 1 base and J 6 bases; bases outside gene matches: 3. The CDR3 runs 13 residues. The DNA for the CDR3 is TGTGCCTGGAGTGCGGGAGGGCCCGATACGCAGTATTTT. Protein: CAWSAGGPDTQYF.

The V and J genes are TRBV29-1 and TRBJ1-3, with D unclear. CDR3 size: 15 residues. Germline CDR1 and CDR2: SQVTM and ANQGSEA. Trimming removed 3 bases from V and 2 bases from J, with 14 bases in between. The CDR3 DNA sequence: TGCAGCGTTGATGGCCAACACGGGGCTGGAAACACCATATATTTT. It yields the protein CSVDGQHGAGNTIYF.

The chain is built from TRBV6-1 and TRBJ2-1; 7 nucleotides line up with TRBD2. The CDR3 consists of 15 residues. In germline, CDR1 is MNHNS, CDR2 SASEGT. The V segment lost 1 base and the J segment 6 bases; nucleotides outside the gene matches: 6. CDR3 sequence (DNA): TGTGCCAGCAGTGAAGGGCTAGCGGAGATCAATGAGCAGTTCTTC. Translation gives CASSEGLAEINEQFF.

The chain is built from TRBV4-2 and TRBJ2-1; TRBD1 agrees at 8 bases. This CDR3 spans 14 amino acids. CDR1 and CDR2 from the germline V gene are LGHNA and YNFKEQ. After removal of 6 bases from V and 4 bases from J, the junction contained 5 bases not matched to a gene. CDR3 region: CASRGTGPYNEQFF. The CDR3 bases are TGTGCCAGCAGGGGGACAGGTCCGTACAATGAGCAGTTCTTC.

This clonotype has only one observation. The J gene is TRBJ1-5, the V gene TRBV27; TRBD1 matches 8 bases. There are 15 residues in the CDR3. Germline loops: CDR1 MNHEY, CDR2 SMNVEV (reference sequence). The junction had 10 bases not matched to a gene; V was cut back by 6 bases and J by 6 bases. The CDR3, as DNA: TGTGCCAGCAGCACGACAGGGGCTGGGAGTCAGCCCCAGCATTTT. Protein sequence: CASSTTGAGSQPQHF.

In DNA, the CDR3 is TGTGCCAGCAGCGGCAGGGGTGGATACGAGCAGTACTTC. Translating it yields CASSGRGGYEQYF. This chain links TRBV7-3 with TRBJ2-7; possibly TRBD1 for D (6 bases). This CDR3 is 13 amino acids long. CDR1 SGHTA and CDR2 FQGTGA come from the germline V gene. Trimming left V 5 bases short and J 4 bases short, with 12 bases between.

The V call is TRBV10-3, the J call TRBJ2-1, with TRBD2 matching over 10 bases. Germline values: CDR1 ENHRY, CDR2 SYGVKD. This CDR3 spans 14 amino acids. J lost 3 bases, V lost 10 bases, and 6 bases had no gene match. The CDR3 sequence: CASQLAGHYNEQFF. In nucleotides, the CDR3 is TGTGCCAGCCAACTAGCGGGGCACTACAATGAGCAGTTCTTC.

This chain links TRBV11-3 with TRBJ2-1; D is unclear. Germline assignment: CDR1 SGHNT and CDR2 YENEEA. Trimming shortened V by 5 bases and J by 2 bases, and 13 bases separated the two germline ends. The CDR3 consists of 15 residues. In DNA form, the CDR3 reads TGTGCCAGCAGCCTCGATTTCGCGACCTACAATGAGCAGTTCTTC. It yields the protein CASSLDFATYNEQFF.

V usage is TRBV7-8 and J usage is TRBJ1-2; D remains unclear. Looked up from germline, CDR1 is SGHVS and CDR2 is FQNEAQ. The CDR3 has 12 residues. Trimming pared 1 base from V and 9 bases from J, leaving 9 bases between. As DNA, the CDR3 is TGTGCCAGCAGCTTAGTTAGAGGAAGCTACACCTTC. Translated, it gives CASSLVRGSYTF.

The chain uses TRBV6-6 and TRBJ2-7, with 7 bases that match TRBD2. This CDR3 region has 13 residues. Germline V gene lookup returns CDR1 MNHNY and CDR2 SVGAGI (reference sequence). V dropped 6 bases and J dropped 3; count of bases not matched to a gene: 5. The CDR3 reads CASRGEGGYEQYF. The CDR3 bases are TGTGCCAGCAGGGGGGAGGGAGGCTACGAGCAGTACTTC.

The chain combines TRBV9 with TRBJ1-2; D uncertain. V was shortened by 0 bases and J by 7 bases, with 13 bases between the two germline ends. The CDR3 consists of 14 residues. Germline loops: CDR1 SGDLS, CDR2 YYNGEE. Here the CDR3 DNA reads TGTGCCAGCAGCGTAGACCCTGCCCGTGCTGGCTACACCTTC. Protein product: CASSVDPARAGYTF.

The V and J genes are TRBV2 and TRBJ2-1; either TRBD1 or TRBD2 may supply D (5 bases each). This CDR3 is built from 15 residues. CDR1 and CDR2 (germline): SNHLY, FYNNEI. Trimming stripped 8 bases from V and 8 bases from J, with 22 bases between. CDR3 residues: CASLATGPHHDEQFF. In DNA form, the CDR3 reads TGTGCCAGCCTTGCCACGGGACCACACCACGATGAGCAGTTCTTC.

This clonotype has a single count. This sequence joins TRBV3-1 and TRBJ2-7, with TRBD1 identical over 9 bases. The CDR3 is 14 residues long. Germline CDR1 reads LGHDT; CDR2 reads YNNKEL (reference sequence). Trimming at V came to 3 bases and at J to 6 bases, leaving 6 bases not matched to a gene. Here the CDR3 DNA reads TGTGCCAGCAGCCACTGGGACAGGGATGGCGAGCAGTACTTC. This codes for CASSHWDRDGEQYF.

The V gene is TRBV3-1, the J gene TRBJ2-3; tentative D call: TRBD2 (6 bases). Trimming removed 0 bases at V and 9 bases at J, with 19 bases between. Germline V gene sequence: CDR1 LGHDT, CDR2 YNNKEL (reference sequence). The CDR3 length is 16 residues. Here the CDR3 reads CASSQDLVTRHGTQYF. The CDR3, as DNA: TGTGCCAGCAGCCAAGATCTAGTGACTAGGCACGGCACGCAGTATTTT.

The rearrangement links TRBV2 to TRBJ1-6, with D possibly TRBD1 on 5 matching bases. CDR3 length: 14 amino acids. Germline V CDR1 and CDR2: SNHLY, FYNNEI. Deletions cut 6 bases from V and 7 bases from J, with 13 bases between. Here the CDR3 DNA reads TGTGCCAGCAGAAGGCAGGGAATGAATTCACCCCTCCACTTT. It codes for CASRRQGMNSPLHF.

The chain recombines TRBV19 with TRBJ1-1; D is perhaps TRBD1 (5 bases). Deletions cut 6 bases from V and 3 bases from J, with 14 bases between. This CDR3 is 14 amino acids long. Per the germline V gene, CDR1 is LNHDA and CDR2 is SQIVND (reference sequence). The CDR3 loop is CASRLGTGDTEAFF. The DNA for the CDR3 is TGTGCCAGTAGACTCGGGACGGGCGACACTGAAGCTTTCTTT. The whole variable domain, filled in from reference TRBV19 and TRBJ1-1, reads DGGITQSPKYLFRKEGQNVTLSCEQNLNHDAMYWYRQDPGQGLRLIYYSQIVNDFQKGDIAEGYSVSREKKESFPLTVTSAQKNPTAFYLCASRLGTGDTEAFFGQGTRLTVV.